The sequence of this T cell receptor (beta chain) was determined in a study of OX40 agonist ivuxolimab in advanced cancers. Broadly, across the study: The costimulatory receptor OX40 (CD134) was targeted by ivuxolimab, a fully human IgG2 agonistic monoclonal antibody. Intravenous ivuxolimab was administered to patients every 2 weeks at six dose levels: 0.01, 0.1, 0.3, 1.5, 3 and 10 mg/kg. Among the approximately 50 dose-escalation patients, approximately 20 had hepatocellular carcinoma, around 15 melanoma, 9 renal cell carcinoma and 9 head and neck cancer. Partial responses occurred in three dose-escalation patients, of whom one had hepatocellular carcinoma and two had cutaneous melanoma. Prior anti-PD-1, anti-PD-L1 or anti-CTLA-4 therapy was permitted, and checkpoint inhibitors had been received by less than 45% of dose-escalation patients. Peripheral TCRbeta sequencing aimed to test whether ivuxolimab altered TCR sequence diversity and caused clonal T-cell expansion. The paper covers the monotherapy dose-escalation part of the phase I ivuxolimab trial, which included N ≈ 57 patients. In the dose-escalation cohort, 82.7% of patients were male, and the mean age was around 60 years, with a range of roughly 20 to 80.

In the case of this clone: Its antigen specificity is not known. No base quality information exists; no much larger clone differs at one position.

V is cut by 2 bases and J by 3 bases, and the space between the germline ends is 10 bases. CDR1 and CDR2 are read off the germline V gene as MDHEN and SYDVKM. The CDR3 covers 14 residues, taking in both the cysteine and the phenylalanine. Of all the DNA, just the CDR3 is kept, 42 bases in frame from base 1. The research as a whole found: At doses of 0.1 to 3.0 mg/kg, clonal expansion of both CD4+ and CD8+ T cells in blood was seen between baseline and week 6. After ivuxolimab, CD8+ T cells had more expanded clones than CD4+ T cells on average. Which antigens the clonally expanded peripheral T cells were specific for was not determined. Low levels of normalized T-cell clonal expansion were also seen in some patients who did not respond. In partial responders in the 0.1-3.0 mg/kg groups, normalized peripheral clonal expansion was found to be among the lowest, especially among CD8+ T cells.

For sequencing of the TCRbeta CDR3 region, genomic DNA was extracted from the sorted cells. The immunoSEQ Assay was used to sequence the TCRbeta CDR3 regions. Not all clones reach the TCRdb copy of this immuneACCESS table, which keeps in-frame sequences only. Checked studies attribute under half of the gap to unresolved V genes and leave the rest unexplained. Within this sample are about 31,000 clones, with about 90% of them counted one time only. The ten biggest clones cover 25% of the sample. Patients with autoimmune disease history or receiving systemic immunosuppression were excluded from the trial. In every dose cohort, peripheral blood was drawn for TCR sequencing at baseline, cycle 4 day 1, and cycle 7 day 1. Samples came from an open-label, multicenter, first-in-human phase I dose-escalation trial of ivuxolimab. Adults with locally advanced or metastatic melanoma, renal cell carcinoma, hepatocellular carcinoma or head and neck squamous cell carcinoma were enrolled in the trial. Before TCR sequencing, CD4+ T cells and CD8+ T cells from peripheral blood were sorted into separate populations.

The receptor chain draws on TRBV28 and TRBJ1-2; the best D guess is TRBD1, with 6 bases matching. The sample consisted of CD4+ or CD8+ T cells sorted from blood, taken in a trial of the OX40 agonist ivuxolimab. The clonotype comes from an adult with an advanced solid tumor such as melanoma, head and neck, liver or kidney cancer. The encoded CDR3 is CASSLGGGYYGYTF. The DNA sequence follows: TGTGCCAGCAGTTTAGGGGGGGGCTACTATGGCTACACCTTC.